This T cell receptor (beta chain) originates from a study of blood T cell repertoires in COVID-19. Germline V lookup: CDR1 SNHLY, CDR2 FYNNEI. V dropped 7 bases and J dropped 7; count of bases not matched to a gene: 3. The CDR3 extends over 12 amino acids. Assay used: immunoSEQ multiplex PCR; TCRdb lists only in-frame clones, some missing. The sample consists of some 300,000 clones, 70% to 90% of them appearing once. The receptor was isolated from a man aged 25-45 years who had recovered from COVID-19. Sequencing was done on a sample of PBMCs or T cells enriched from blood (not recorded which). V usage is TRBV2 and J usage is TRBJ2-1; 8 bases fit TRBD2. CDR3 loop: CASNGGGNEQFF. Written as DNA, the CDR3 is TGTGCCAGCAACGGGGGGGGAAATGAGCAGTTCTTC.